This TCR beta chain stems from a study of STAT3 mutations in large granular lymphocyte leukemia. Germline V gene data show CDR1 as SGHTA and CDR2 as FQGNSA. The CDR3 consists of 15 residues. V was trimmed by 1 base and J by 14 bases, leaving 18 bases between them. TCRdb's table, derived via immunoSEQ multiplex PCR, lists solely in-frame clones and lacks some. Among about 24,000 clones listed, 94% were seen once. Whole-study findings and limits: Differing intervals and regimens complicate linking therapy response to clone burden. Clonal expansion was inferred from samples taken at other timepoints. Every T-LGLL patient had at least one immunodominant TCRbeta clonotype.

Concerning this clone itself: What it binds is not known.

Sequenced material: peripheral blood mononuclear cells. This receptor was taken from a man between 40 and 49 years old with T-cell large granular lymphocyte leukemia. Some clones in this sample may be carry-over from other donors' samples. The genes are TRBV7-2 and TRBJ1-6; possible D gene TRBD1, 5 bases. The CDR3 DNA is TGTGCCAGCAGCTTAGTAGTGGTTGGGGCTGGGTCCCTCCACTTT. Protein: CASSLVVVGAGSLHF. Variable domain in full (rest from reference TRBV7-2 and TRBJ1-6): GAGVSQSPSNKVTEKGKDVELRCDPISGHTALYWYRQSLGQGLEFLIYFQGNSAPDKSGLPSDRFSAERTGGSVSTLTIQRTQQEDSAVYLCASSLVVVGAGSLHFGNGTRLTVT.